One and the same sample provided the 2 T cell receptor beta chains below, sequenced in a study of identical twins. TCRdb processed the 5' RACE reads anew with MiXCR; each CDR3 protein has one entry. The table lists a few hundred thousand distinct CDR3 sequences, about 18% of them singletons. Sequences were obtained from naive T cells sorted from blood. These receptors were collected from a man in his forties or fifties in good health.

This clonotype was found a few times. CDR3 bases: TGCAGCGCCAGGACAGGGGGAGTCACTAATGAAAAACTGTTTTTT. It codes for CSARTGGVTNEKLFF. This chain connects TRBV29-1 to TRBJ1-4; TRBD1 matches 10 bases. The CDR3 extends over 15 amino acids. The V gene's germline CDR1 is SQVTM and CDR2 ANQGSEA. The V and J ends lost 7 bases and 2 bases, in that order; junction bases with no gene match: 7.

The chain uses TRBV27 and TRBJ2-2; weak D call: TRBD2 (6 bases). The CDR3 covers 16 residues. The V gene's germline CDR1 is MNHEY and CDR2 SMNVEV (reference sequence). V lost 6 bases and J 6 bases, leaving 20 bases between the germline ends. The CDR3 loop is CASSSLTRQKAGELFF. The CDR3 coding sequence is TGTGCCAGCAGCTCCCTGACTAGACAAAAGGCCGGGGAGCTGTTTTTT.